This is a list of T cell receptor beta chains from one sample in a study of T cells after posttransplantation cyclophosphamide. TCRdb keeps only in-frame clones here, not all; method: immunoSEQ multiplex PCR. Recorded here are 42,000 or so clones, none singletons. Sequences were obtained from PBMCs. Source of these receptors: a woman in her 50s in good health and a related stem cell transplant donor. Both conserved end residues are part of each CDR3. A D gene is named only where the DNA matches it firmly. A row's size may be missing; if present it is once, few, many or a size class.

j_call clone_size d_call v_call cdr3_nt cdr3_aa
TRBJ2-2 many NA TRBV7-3 TGTGCCAGCAGCCCCCCCGGATCAGGCTCCGCGAACACCGGGGAGCTGTTTTTT CASSPPGSGSANTGELFF
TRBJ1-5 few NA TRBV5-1 TGCGCCAGCAGCTTGGACGGAGGTTACAATCAGCCCCAGCATTTT CASSLDGGYNQPQHF
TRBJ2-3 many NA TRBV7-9 TGTGCCAGCAGCCTCTCTAGCGTTCGCACAGATACGCAGTATTTT CASSLSSVRTDTQYF
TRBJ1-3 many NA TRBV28 TGTGCCAGCAGTTTCCTAGGTTCCTTCTCTGGAAACACCATATATTTT CASSFLGSFSGNTIYF
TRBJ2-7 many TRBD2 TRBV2 TGTGCCAGCCGAGTGAGGGCTAGCGGGGAACTCTCCTACTACGAGCAGTACTTC CASRVRASGELSYYEQYF
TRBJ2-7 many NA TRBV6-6 TGTGCCAGCAACCCCTCCCCCCCGGGTTTACACGAGCAGTACTTC CASNPSPPGLHEQYF
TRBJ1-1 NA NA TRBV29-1 TGCAGCGTTGAACCGGGCACTGAAGCTTTCTTT CSVEPGTEAFF
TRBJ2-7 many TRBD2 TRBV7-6 TGTGCCAGCAGCCGCAACGGGGGACTAGCCTCGGGCCGTTACGAGCAGTACTTC CASSRNGGLASGRYEQYF
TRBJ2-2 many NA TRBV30 TGTGCCTGGAGCGCACTTCCAACCACCGGGGAGCTGTTTTTT CAWSALPTTGELFF
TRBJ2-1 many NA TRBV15 TGTGCCACCAGCAGAGAGGCAGCCAGGGACAATGAGCAGTTCTTC CATSREAARDNEQFF
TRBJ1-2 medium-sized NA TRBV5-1 TGCGCCAGCAGCCCTAGTAGGGCCGCGGGGGGCTACACCTTC CASSPSRAAGGYTF
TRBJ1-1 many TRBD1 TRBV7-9 TGTGCCAGCAGGCCGACAGGGGGGGTGACTGAAGCTTTCTTT CASRPTGGVTEAFF
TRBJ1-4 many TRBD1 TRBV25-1 TGTGCCAGCCTAGGACAGGGAGGTGAAAAACTGTTTTTT CASLGQGGEKLFF
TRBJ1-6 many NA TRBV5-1 TGCGCCAGCAGCTTGGTCGGTCCCCTCTCCTATAATTCACCCCTCCACTTT CASSLVGPLSYNSPLHF
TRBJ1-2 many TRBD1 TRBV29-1 TGCAGCGCCCTGGGACAGGGTTATGGCTACACCTTC CSALGQGYGYTF
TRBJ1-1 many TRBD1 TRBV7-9 TGTGCCAGCAGCGCGGCGACAGGGGCACCCCTGAACACTGAAGCTTTCTTT CASSAATGAPLNTEAFF
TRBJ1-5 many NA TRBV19 TGTGCCAGTAGTAGGGGACACCTTAGCAATCAGCCCCAGCATTTT CASSRGHLSNQPQHF
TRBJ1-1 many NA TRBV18 TGTGCCAGCTCACGTGACGGGATGAACACTGAAGCTTTCTTT CASSRDGMNTEAFF
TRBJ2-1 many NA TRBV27 TGTGCCAGCAGGCAGGGGACCGGGTACAATGAGCAGTTCTTC CASRQGTGYNEQFF
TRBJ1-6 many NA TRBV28 TGTGCCAGCAGTTTAGTGGGGGGGCATAATTCACCCCTCCACTTT CASSLVGGHNSPLHF
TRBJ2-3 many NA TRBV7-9 TGTGCCAGCAGCTTAGGGGCAGGGGGGTCAGATACGCAGTATTTT CASSLGAGGSDTQYF
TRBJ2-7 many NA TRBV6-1 TGTGCCAGCAGTGAGTGGCGGGGTACAAACGAGCAGTACTTC CASSEWRGTNEQYF
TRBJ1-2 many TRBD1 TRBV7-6 TGTGCCAGCAGCCCCACAGGGGGCCTGAACTATGGCTACACCTTC CASSPTGGLNYGYTF
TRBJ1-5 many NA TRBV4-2 TGTGCCAGCAGCCAAGACTGGGGAGGGCTTCAGCCCCAGCATTTT CASSQDWGGLQPQHF
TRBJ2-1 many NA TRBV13 TGTGCCAGCAGCTTAAAAGTCACGGGAACGTACAATGAGCAGTTCTTC CASSLKVTGTYNEQFF
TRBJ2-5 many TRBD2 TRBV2 TGTGCCAGCAGGATGCGGGGGGGCGGGGAGACCCAGTACTTC CASRMRGGGETQYF
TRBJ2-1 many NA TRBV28 TGTGCCAGCAGTCTAGCCTACAATGAGCAGTTCTTC CASSLAYNEQFF
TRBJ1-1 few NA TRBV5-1 TGCGCCAGCAGCTTGGCCATTTTTACCCGGGACACTGAAGCTTTCTTT CASSLAIFTRDTEAFF
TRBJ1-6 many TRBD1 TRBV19 TGTGCCAGTAGTCCCCGAGGACAGGGGAATTCACCCCTCCACTTT CASSPRGQGNSPLHF
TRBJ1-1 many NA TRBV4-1 TGCGCCAGCAGAGCCTCGGGGGGGACCAACACTGAAGCTTTCTTT CASRASGGTNTEAFF
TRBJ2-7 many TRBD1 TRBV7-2 TGTGCCAGCAGCTCAGAACCGGGACAGAGCTACGAGCAGTACTTC CASSSEPGQSYEQYF
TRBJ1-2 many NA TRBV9 TGTGCCAGCAGCGGACTCAGGGGACCGGGGGGCTACACCTTC CASSGLRGPGGYTF
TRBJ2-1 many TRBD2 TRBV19 TGTGCCACCCGCCCGGGGACTAGCGGGGGGGAGGGGTTCTTC CATRPGTSGGEGFF
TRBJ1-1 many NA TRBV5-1 TGCGCCAGCAGCTTGCCAAGGGGAATCGTGAACACTGAAGCTTTCTTT CASSLPRGIVNTEAFF
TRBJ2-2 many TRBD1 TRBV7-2 TGTGCCAGCAGCCTTCGGACAGGGGACACCGGGGAGCTGTTTTTT CASSLRTGDTGELFF
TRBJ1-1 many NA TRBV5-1 TGCGCCAGCAGCTTGGTCACCTCGCCAGCTGAAGCTTTCTTT CASSLVTSPAEAFF
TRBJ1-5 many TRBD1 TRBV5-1 TGCGCCAGCAGCTTGAGTAAACAGGGGAATCAGCCCCAGCATTTT CASSLSKQGNQPQHF
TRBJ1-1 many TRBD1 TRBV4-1 TGCGCCAGCAGCCACGGGACAGGGGTTAACACTGAAGCTTTCTTT CASSHGTGVNTEAFF
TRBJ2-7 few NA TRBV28 TGTGCCAGCAGTTTTGGAGGTTCTCCCTACGAGCAGTACTTC CASSFGGSPYEQYF
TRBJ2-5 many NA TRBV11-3 TGTGCCAGCAGCTTAGCAGGGGCAATTGAAGAGACCCAGTACTTC CASSLAGAIEETQYF
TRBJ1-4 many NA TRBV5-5 TGTGCCAGCAGCGAAGACAGTCCAGTGAATGAAAAACTGTTTTTT CASSEDSPVNEKLFF
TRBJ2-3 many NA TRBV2 TGTGCCAGCTCACAGGGTTCGGATACGCAGTATTTT CASSQGSDTQYF